The 20 T cell receptor beta chains presented below share a single source sample, sequenced in a study of T cell responses to AZD1222 COVID-19 vaccine. TCRdb keeps only in-frame clones here, not all; method: immunoSEQ multiplex PCR. This table holds 85,000 or so clones, 90% found once. Material: peripheral blood, obtained on day 0 of AZD1222 vaccination. The receptor set was obtained from an adult in good health.

The V gene is TRBV19, the J gene TRBJ2-7; D uncertain. The CDR3 loop spans 12 amino acids. V dropped 7 bases and J dropped 3 bases, with 10 bases sitting between them. Per germline, CDR1 LNHDA and CDR2 SQIVND (reference sequence). The CDR3 nucleotides are TGTGCCAGTATGGGCTTACACTACGAGCAGTACTTC. Protein product: CASMGLHYEQYF.

The CDR3 reads CSARLAGGQETQYF. In DNA form, the CDR3 reads TGCAGCGCACGACTAGCGGGGGGACAAGAGACCCAGTACTTC. The chain employs TRBV29-1 and TRBJ2-5; 13 bases map to TRBD2. Germline V CDR1 and CDR2: SQVTM, ANQGSEA. Unmatched junction bases numbered 4, after V lost 7 bases and J lost 2 bases. CDR3 length equals 14 residues.

The chain joins TRBV19 to TRBJ1-1; D is unclear. The germline gives CDR1 LNHDA, CDR2 SQIVND (reference sequence). The V and J ends lost 4 bases and 5 bases respectively, with 17 bases between them. This CDR3 region has 15 residues. In DNA form, the CDR3 reads TGTGCCAGTAGTACTTCCTTGGGGAGGTGGACTGAAGCTTTCTTT. Translating it yields CASSTSLGRWTEAFF.

This clone has a single count. The V gene is TRBV6-5, the J gene TRBJ1-1, with D tentatively TRBD1 (6 bases). V was pared by 8 bases and J by 5 bases, with 15 bases between. The CDR3 runs to 13 residues. Germline assignment: CDR1 MNHEY and CDR2 SVGAGI. The chain's CDR3 is CASRDYRDTEAFF. The CDR3 nucleotides are TGTGCCAGCCGCGACTACAGGGATACTGAAGCTTTCTTT.

This chain uses TRBV21-1 with TRBJ2-3; TRBD2 is the table's D call, not checked against the DNA. TRBV21-1 is a pseudogene. The CDR3 spans 11 residues. CDR3 loop: CARGATDTQYF. CDR3 DNA: TGTGCCAGGGGAGCCACAGATACGCAGTATTTT.

This clone was picked up one time. The chain has TRBV5-1 and TRBJ1-2; D is unclear. Germline values: CDR1 SGHRS, CDR2 YFSETQ. V was trimmed by 4 bases and J by 6 bases, leaving 22 bases between them. The CDR3 has 16 residues. Here the CDR3 DNA reads TGCGCCAGCAGCCCAACCCGCTGGAGTCTTGCGGATGGCTACACCTTC. The encoded protein is CASSPTRWSLADGYTF.

The chain carries TRBV7-9 and TRBJ1-5; no reliable D call. The CDR3 totals 13 residues. Germline loops: CDR1 SEHNR, CDR2 FQNEAQ (reference sequence). Deletions cut 1 base from V and 5 bases from J, with 6 bases between. The CDR3 loop reads CASSLGGDQPQHF. CDR3 in DNA: TGTGCCAGCAGCTTAGGTGGGGATCAGCCCCAGCATTTT. The whole variable domain, filled in from reference TRBV7-9 and TRBJ1-5, reads DTGVSQNPRHKITKRGQNVTFRCDPISEHNRLYWYRQTLGQGPEFLTYFQNEAQLEKSRLLSDRFSAERPKGSFSTLEIQRTEQGDSAMYLCASSLGGDQPQHFGDGTRLSIL.

The chain joins TRBV6-5 to TRBJ2-5; a weak D match, TRBD2 (7 bases). Trimming took off 5 bases at V and 1 base at J, with 11 bases between the two ends. This CDR3 has 14 amino acids. The germline gives CDR1 MNHEY, CDR2 SVGAGI. For the CDR3, the DNA is TGTGCCAGCAGTCGCGGGGGCCGCCAAGAGACCCAGTACTTC. Its translation: CASSRGGRQETQYF.

The chain couples TRBV11-3 to TRBJ2-2; 9 nucleotides match TRBD1. Germline V CDR1 and CDR2: SGHNT, YENEEA. The CDR3 totals 16 residues. Unmatched junction bases numbered 13, after V lost 8 bases and J lost 6 bases. CDR3 loop: CASHPPGQGSSGELFF. The CDR3 DNA reads as TGTGCCAGCCACCCACCGGGACAGGGTTCGTCCGGGGAGCTGTTTTTT.

The chain has TRBV11-2 and TRBJ2-7; possibly TRBD2 for D (7 bases). CDR1 and CDR2 (germline): SGHAT, FQNNGV. V lost 5 bases, J lost 2 bases, and 16 bases lay in between. The CDR3 totals 15 residues. The CDR3 DNA is TGTGCCAGCAGCCCCGGGGGGCGGAAAACCTACGAGCAGTACTTC. Amino acid sequence: CASSPGGRKTYEQYF.

The chain is built from TRBV7-6 and TRBJ1-5, with D uncertain. Germline V lookup: CDR1 SGHVS, CDR2 FNYEAQ. The CDR3 totals 13 residues. The V end was cut by 5 bases, the J end by 6 bases, with 11 bases between. CDR3 nucleotides: TGTGCCAGCAGCCCACGACAAGGTCAGCCCCAGCATTTT. Amino acids: CASSPRQGQPQHF.

V is TRBV7-3 and J is TRBJ2-7; 12 positions match TRBD2. CDR1 and CDR2 (germline): SGHTA, FQGTGA. CDR3 size: 17 residues. Losses at the gene ends were 4 bases for V and 2 bases for J; bases not matched to a gene: 9. The CDR3 reads CASSSRPGLAGAYEQYF. CDR3 DNA sequence: TGTGCCAGCAGCTCCCGACCGGGACTAGCGGGTGCCTACGAGCAGTACTTC.

The rearrangement joins TRBV5-4 to TRBJ2-7; 10 nucleotides match TRBD1. The CDR3 loop spans 14 amino acids. Germline CDR1 SGHNT, CDR2 YYREEE (reference sequence). Trimming at V came to 5 bases and at J to 6 bases, leaving 8 bases not matched to a gene. The CDR3 loop is CASSFRDRGGEQYF. In DNA, the CDR3 is TGTGCCAGCAGTTTCCGGGACAGGGGAGGCGAGCAGTACTTC. The whole variable domain, filled in from reference TRBV5-4 and TRBJ2-7, reads ETGVTQSPTHLIKTRGQQVTLRCSSQSGHNTVSWYQQALGQGPQFIFQYYREEENGRGNFPPRFSGLQFPNYSSELNVNALELDDSALYLCASSFRDRGGEQYFGPGTRLTVT.

The rearrangement links TRBV28 to TRBJ2-3; maybe TRBD2 (7 bases). The length of the CDR3 is 16 residues. Trimming took off 3 bases at V and 0 bases at J, with 13 bases between the two ends. From germline, CDR1 is MDHEN and CDR2 SYDVKM. CDR3 residues: CASSFRGGVSTDTQYF. As DNA, the CDR3 is TGTGCCAGCAGTTTTAGAGGGGGGGTTAGCACAGATACGCAGTATTTT.

This chain connects TRBV27 to TRBJ1-1, with a possible D match to TRBD1 (6 bases). This CDR3 has 15 residues. CDR1 MNHEY and CDR2 SMNVEV come from the germline V gene (reference sequence). Between the trimmed V and J ends, which lost 3 bases and 0 bases, there was a span of 11 bases. The CDR3 loop is CASSFPRGMNTEAFF. CDR3 bases: TGTGCCAGCAGTTTCCCCAGGGGTATGAACACTGAAGCTTTCTTT.

This rearrangement joins TRBV6-2 or TRBV6-3 to TRBJ2-7, with a possible D match to TRBD2 (6 bases). CDR1 is MNHEY and CDR2 is SVGEGT in the germline V gene. Trimming removed 4 bases from V and 4 bases from J, with 23 bases in between. This CDR3 is built from 17 residues. DNA for the CDR3: TGTGCCAGCAGTTCCGGGCATGAGAGCGGGCTCTTATACGAGCAGTACTTC. This codes for CASSSGHESGLLYEQYF.

V usage is TRBV19 and J usage is TRBJ2-4; 7 bases are shared with TRBD2. V trimming: 9 bases; J trimming: 7 bases; junction bases outside the gene matches: 9. Germline V gene lookup returns CDR1 LNHDA and CDR2 SQIVND (reference sequence). The CDR3 loop spans 13 amino acids. DNA of the CDR3: TGTGCCAGCACAGAACGGCGGGGGAACATTCAGTACTTC. This codes for CASTERRGNIQYF.

V usage is TRBV7-6 and J usage is TRBJ1-6; 7 nucleotides match TRBD1. Germline V gives CDR1 SGHVS, CDR2 FNYEAQ. V shed 0 bases and J 0 bases; nucleotides not matched to a gene: 8. The CDR3 is 19 amino acids. CDR3 in amino acids: CASSLAPATGSSYNSPLHF. For the CDR3, the DNA is TGTGCCAGCAGCTTAGCGCCGGCGACAGGGAGCTCCTATAATTCACCCCTCCACTTT.

The J gene is TRBJ2-2, the V gene TRBV6-1; D is ambiguous. Trimming shortened V by 1 base and J by 2 bases, and 5 bases separated the two germline ends. Germline V CDR1 and CDR2: MNHNS, SASEGT. This CDR3 comprises 14 residues. For the CDR3, the DNA is TGTGCCAGCAGTGAAGATTACAACACCGGGGAGCTGTTTTTT. Translation: CASSEDYNTGELFF.

This chain joins TRBV6-5 and TRBJ1-2; 7 bases are a match to TRBD1. This CDR3 has 14 residues. The germline CDR1 and CDR2 sequences are MNHEY and SVGAGI. The trim removed 4 bases at V and 6 bases at J, leaving 8 bases unmatched. This chain's CDR3 is CASSCDTGDDGYTF. DNA of the CDR3: TGTGCCAGCAGTTGCGACACAGGGGACGATGGCTACACCTTC.